This TCR beta chain was identified in a study of cytomegalovirus exposure and HLA in healthy donors. Notes on this clone: Antigen specificity is unknown.

Germline assignment: CDR1 SNHLY and CDR2 FYNNEI. CDR3 length equals 13 residues. V lost 3 bases and J 6 bases, leaving 11 bases between the germline ends. Whole-study findings and limits: Reports described diagnosis of cytomegalovirus status by the classifier as highly specific and sensitive. Subsequent analysis found a tendency for first-cohort TCR clusters to co-occur within the 100 to 150 validation repertoires. The investigators catalogued 150 to 200 TCR beta chains as cytomegalovirus-associated.

TCRdb's table, derived via immunoSEQ multiplex PCR, lists solely in-frame clones and lacks some. There are about 140,000 clones in the sample; 70% to 90% occur only once, and 1.4% to 1.5% lies in the top ten. The chain has TRBV2 and TRBJ1-2, with D possibly matching TRBD1 (6 bases). The origin of this receptor is a woman aged 25 to 39 in good health and CMV-seronegative. Material: PBMCs. The CDR3 here is CASSEQGLDGYTF. Written as DNA, the CDR3 is TGTGCCAGCAGTGAGCAGGGGCTGGATGGCTACACCTTC.